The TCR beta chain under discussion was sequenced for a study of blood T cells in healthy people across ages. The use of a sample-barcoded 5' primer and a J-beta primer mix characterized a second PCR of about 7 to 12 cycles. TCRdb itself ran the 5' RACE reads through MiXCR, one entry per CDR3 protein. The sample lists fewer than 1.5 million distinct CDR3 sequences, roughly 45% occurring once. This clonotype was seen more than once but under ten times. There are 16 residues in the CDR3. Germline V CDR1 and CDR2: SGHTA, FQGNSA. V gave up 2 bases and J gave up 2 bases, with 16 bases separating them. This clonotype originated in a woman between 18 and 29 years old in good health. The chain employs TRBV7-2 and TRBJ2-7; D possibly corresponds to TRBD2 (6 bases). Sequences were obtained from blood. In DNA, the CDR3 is TGTGCCAGCAGCTTATGGATTGGGGGGTCTACCTACGAGCAGTACTTC. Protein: CASSLWIGGSTYEQYF.